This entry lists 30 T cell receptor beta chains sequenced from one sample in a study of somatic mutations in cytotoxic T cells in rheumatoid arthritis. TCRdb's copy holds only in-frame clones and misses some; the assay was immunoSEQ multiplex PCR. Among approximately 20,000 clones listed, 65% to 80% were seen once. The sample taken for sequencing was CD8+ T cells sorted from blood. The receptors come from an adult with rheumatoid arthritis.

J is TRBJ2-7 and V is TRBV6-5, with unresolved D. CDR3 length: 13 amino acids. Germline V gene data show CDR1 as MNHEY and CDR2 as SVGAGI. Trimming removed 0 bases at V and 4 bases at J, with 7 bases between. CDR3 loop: CASSYSENYEQYF. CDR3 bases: TGTGCCAGCAGTTACTCCGAAAATTACGAGCAGTACTTC.

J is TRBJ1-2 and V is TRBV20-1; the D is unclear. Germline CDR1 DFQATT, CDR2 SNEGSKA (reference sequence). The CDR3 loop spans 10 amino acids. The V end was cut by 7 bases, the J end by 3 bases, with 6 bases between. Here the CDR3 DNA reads TGCAGTGTTGTGGACTATGGCTACACCTTC. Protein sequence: CSVVDYGYTF.

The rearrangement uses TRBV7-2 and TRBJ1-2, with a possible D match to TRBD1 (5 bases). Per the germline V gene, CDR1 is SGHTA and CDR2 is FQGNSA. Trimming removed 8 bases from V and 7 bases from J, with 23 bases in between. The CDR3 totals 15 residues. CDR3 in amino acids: CASYETEVRDRGYTF. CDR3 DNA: TGTGCCAGCTACGAGACGGAGGTTAGGGACCGTGGCTACACCTTC.

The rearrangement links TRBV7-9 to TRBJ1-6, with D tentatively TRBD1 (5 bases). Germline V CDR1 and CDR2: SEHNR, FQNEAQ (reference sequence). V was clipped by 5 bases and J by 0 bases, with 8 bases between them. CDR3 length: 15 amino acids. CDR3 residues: CASSPGSSYNSPLHF. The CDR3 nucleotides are TGTGCCAGCAGCCCAGGGAGCTCCTATAATTCACCCCTCCACTTT.

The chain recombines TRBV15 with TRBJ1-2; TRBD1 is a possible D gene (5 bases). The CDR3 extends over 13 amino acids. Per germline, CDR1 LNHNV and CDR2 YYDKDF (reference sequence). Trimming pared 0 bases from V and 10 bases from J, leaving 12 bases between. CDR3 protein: CATSREEGDDYTF. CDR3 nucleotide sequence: TGTGCCACCAGCAGAGAGGAAGGGGACGACTACACCTTC. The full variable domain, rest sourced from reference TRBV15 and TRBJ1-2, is DAMVIQNPRYQVTQFGKPVTLSCSQTLNHNVMYWYQQKSSQAPKLLFHYYDKDFNNEADTPDNFQSRRPNTSFCFLDIRSPGLGDTAMYLCATSREEGDDYTFGSGTRLTVV.

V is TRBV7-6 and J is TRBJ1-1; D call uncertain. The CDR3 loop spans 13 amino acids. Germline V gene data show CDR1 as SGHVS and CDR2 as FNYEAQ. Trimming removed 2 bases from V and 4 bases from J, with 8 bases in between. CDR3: CASSLNGRTEAFF. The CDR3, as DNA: TGTGCCAGCAGCTTAAATGGACGCACTGAAGCTTTCTTT.

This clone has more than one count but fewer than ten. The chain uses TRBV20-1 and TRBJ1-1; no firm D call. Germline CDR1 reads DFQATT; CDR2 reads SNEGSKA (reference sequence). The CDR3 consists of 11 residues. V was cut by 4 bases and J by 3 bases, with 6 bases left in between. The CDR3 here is CSAKEDTEAFF. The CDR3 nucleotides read TGCAGTGCTAAAGAGGACACTGAAGCTTTCTTT.

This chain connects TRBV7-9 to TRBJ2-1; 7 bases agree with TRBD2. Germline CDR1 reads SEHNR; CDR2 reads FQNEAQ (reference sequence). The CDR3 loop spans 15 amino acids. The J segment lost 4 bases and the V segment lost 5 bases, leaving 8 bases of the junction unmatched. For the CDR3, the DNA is TGTGCCAGCAGCCCAACAGCGGGATCATACAATGAGCAGTTCTTC. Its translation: CASSPTAGSYNEQFF.

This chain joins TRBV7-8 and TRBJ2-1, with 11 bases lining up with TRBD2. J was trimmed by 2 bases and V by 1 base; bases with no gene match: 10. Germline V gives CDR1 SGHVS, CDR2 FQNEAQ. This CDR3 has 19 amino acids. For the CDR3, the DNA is TGTGCCAGCAGCTTAGAGGAGACACTAGCGGGAGCCCCCTACAATGAGCAGTTCTTC. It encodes CASSLEETLAGAPYNEQFF.

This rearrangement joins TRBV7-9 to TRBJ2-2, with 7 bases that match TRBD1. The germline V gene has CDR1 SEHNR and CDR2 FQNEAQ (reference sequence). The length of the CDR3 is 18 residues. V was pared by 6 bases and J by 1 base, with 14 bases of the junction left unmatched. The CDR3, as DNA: TGTGCCAGCAGGTCATACGCCGGGACAGATCTGAACACCGGGGAGCTGTTTTTT. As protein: CASRSYAGTDLNTGELFF.

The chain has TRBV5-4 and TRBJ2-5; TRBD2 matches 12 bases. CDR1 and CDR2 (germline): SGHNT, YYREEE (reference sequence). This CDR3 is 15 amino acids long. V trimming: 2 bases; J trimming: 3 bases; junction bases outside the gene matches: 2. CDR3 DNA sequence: TGTGCCAGCAGCTTAGCTAGCGGGAGGGAAGAGACCCAGTACTTC. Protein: CASSLASGREETQYF.

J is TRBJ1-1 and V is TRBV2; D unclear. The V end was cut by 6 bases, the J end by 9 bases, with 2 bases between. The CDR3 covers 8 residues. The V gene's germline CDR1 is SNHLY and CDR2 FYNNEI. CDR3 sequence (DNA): TGTGCCAGCAGCCAAGCTTTCTTT. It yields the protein CASSQAFF.

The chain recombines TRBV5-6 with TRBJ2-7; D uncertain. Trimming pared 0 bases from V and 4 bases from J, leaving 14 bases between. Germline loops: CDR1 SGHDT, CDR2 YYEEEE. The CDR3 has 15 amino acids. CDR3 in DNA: TGTGCCAGCAGCTTGGTTTGGTCAGATCTTTACGAGCAGTACTTC. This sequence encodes CASSLVWSDLYEQYF.

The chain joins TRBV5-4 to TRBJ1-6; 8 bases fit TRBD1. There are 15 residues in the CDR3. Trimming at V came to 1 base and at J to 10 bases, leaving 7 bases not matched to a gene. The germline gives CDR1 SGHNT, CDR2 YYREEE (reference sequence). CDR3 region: CASSLPAGGNSPLHF. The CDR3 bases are TGTGCCAGCAGCTTGCCAGCAGGGGGCAACTCACCCCTCCACTTT.

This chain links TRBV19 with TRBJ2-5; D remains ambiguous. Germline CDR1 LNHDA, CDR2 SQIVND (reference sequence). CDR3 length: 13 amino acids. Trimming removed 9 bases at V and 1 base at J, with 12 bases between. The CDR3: CASSVSPQETQYF. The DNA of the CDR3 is TGTGCCAGCTCCGTTAGCCCCCAAGAGACCCAGTACTTC.

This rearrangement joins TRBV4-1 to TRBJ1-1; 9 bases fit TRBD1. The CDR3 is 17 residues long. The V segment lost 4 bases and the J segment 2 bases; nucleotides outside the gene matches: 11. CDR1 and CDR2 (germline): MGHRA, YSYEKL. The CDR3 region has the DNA TGCGCCAGCAGCCCATCCTCCGGGACAGGGACTAACACTGAAGCTTTCTTT. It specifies CASSPSSGTGTNTEAFF.

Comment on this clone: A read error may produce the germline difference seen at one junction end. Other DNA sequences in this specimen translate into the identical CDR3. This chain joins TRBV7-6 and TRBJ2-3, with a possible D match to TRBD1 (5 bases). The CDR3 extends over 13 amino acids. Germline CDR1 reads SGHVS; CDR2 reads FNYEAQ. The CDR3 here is CASSSLDTDTQYF. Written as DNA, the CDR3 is TGTGCCAGCAGCTCTTTGGACACAGATACACAGTATTTT.

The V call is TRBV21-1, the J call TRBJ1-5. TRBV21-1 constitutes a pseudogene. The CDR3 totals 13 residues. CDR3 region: CASSKGINQPQHF. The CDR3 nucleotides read TGTGCCAGCAGCAAAGGTATCAATCAGCCCCAGCATTTT.

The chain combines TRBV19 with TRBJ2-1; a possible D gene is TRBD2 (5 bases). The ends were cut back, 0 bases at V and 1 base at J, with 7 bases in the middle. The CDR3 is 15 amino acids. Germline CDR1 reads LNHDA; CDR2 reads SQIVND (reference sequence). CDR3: CASSIEPGSYNEQFF. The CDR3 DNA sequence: TGTGCCAGTAGTATAGAGCCGGGGTCCTACAATGAGCAGTTCTTC. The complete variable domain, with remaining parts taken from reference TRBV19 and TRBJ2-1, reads DGGITQSPKYLFRKEGQNVTLSCEQNLNHDAMYWYRQDPGQGLRLIYYSQIVNDFQKGDIAEGYSVSREKKESFPLTVTSAQKNPTAFYLCASSIEPGSYNEQFFGPGTRLTVL.

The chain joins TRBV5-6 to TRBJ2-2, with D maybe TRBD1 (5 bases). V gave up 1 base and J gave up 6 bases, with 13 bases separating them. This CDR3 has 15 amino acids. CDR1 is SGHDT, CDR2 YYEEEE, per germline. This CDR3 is CASSLTPTVSGELFF. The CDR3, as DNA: TGTGCCAGCAGCTTGACCCCGACAGTCTCCGGGGAGCTGTTTTTT.

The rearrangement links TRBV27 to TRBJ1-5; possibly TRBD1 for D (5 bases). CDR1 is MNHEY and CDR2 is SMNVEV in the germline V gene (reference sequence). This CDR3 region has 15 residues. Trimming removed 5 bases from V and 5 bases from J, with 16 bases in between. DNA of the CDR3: TGTGCCAGCAGTGGGAAGGGTCGGGGGGATCAGCCCCAGCATTTT. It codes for CASSGKGRGDQPQHF.

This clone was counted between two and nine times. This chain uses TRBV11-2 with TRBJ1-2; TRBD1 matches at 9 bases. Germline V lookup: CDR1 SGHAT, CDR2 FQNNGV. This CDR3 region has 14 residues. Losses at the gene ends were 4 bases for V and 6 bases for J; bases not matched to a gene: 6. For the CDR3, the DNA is TGTGCCAGCAGCTCCCTTGACAGGGGGAATGGCTACACCTTC. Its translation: CASSSLDRGNGYTF.

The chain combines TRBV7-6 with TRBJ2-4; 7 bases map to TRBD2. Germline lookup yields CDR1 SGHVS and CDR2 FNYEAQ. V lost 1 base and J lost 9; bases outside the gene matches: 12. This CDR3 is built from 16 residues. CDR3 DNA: TGTGCCAGCAGCTTAGATGAGGCGGGGGTCCTTGGCATTCAGTACTTC. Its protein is CASSLDEAGVLGIQYF.

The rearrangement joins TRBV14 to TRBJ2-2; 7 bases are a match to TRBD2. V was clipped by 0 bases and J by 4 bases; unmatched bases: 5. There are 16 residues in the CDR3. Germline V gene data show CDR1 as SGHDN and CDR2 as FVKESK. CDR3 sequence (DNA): TGTGCCAGCAGCCAAGATGTGGGAGGGCCCACCGGGGAGCTGTTTTTT. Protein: CASSQDVGGPTGELFF.

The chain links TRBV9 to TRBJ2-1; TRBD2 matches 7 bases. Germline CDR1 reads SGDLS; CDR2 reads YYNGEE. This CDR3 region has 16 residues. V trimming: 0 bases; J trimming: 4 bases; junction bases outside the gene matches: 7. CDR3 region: CASSVGAGTTYNEQFF. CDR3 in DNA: TGTGCCAGCAGCGTAGGAGCCGGGACTACGTACAATGAGCAGTTCTTC.

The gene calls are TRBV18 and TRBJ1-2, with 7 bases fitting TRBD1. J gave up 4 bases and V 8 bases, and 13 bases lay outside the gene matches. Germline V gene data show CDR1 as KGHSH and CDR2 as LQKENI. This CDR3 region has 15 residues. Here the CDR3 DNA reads TGTGCCAGCGCGGGCCCTGACAGGGAAGGCTATGGCTACACCTTC. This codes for CASAGPDREGYGYTF. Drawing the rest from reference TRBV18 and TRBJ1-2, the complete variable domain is NAGVMQNPRHLVRRRGQEARLRCSPMKGHSHVYWYRQLPEEGLKFMVYLQKENIIDESGMPKERFSAEFPKEGPSILRIQQVVRGDSAAYFCASAGPDREGYGYTFGSGTRLTVV.

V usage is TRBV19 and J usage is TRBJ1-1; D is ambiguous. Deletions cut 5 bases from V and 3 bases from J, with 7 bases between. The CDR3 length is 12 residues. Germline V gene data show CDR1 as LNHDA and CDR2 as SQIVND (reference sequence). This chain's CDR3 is CASSFADTEAFF. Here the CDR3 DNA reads TGTGCCAGTAGTTTTGCGGACACTGAAGCTTTCTTT.

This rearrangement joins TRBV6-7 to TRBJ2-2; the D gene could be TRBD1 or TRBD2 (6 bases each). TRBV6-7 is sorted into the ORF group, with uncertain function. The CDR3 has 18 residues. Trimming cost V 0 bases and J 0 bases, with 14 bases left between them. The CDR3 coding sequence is TGTGCCAGCAGTTACTCGGGGGGCAGGACCCCGAACACCGGGGAGCTGTTTTTT. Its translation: CASSYSGGRTPNTGELFF.

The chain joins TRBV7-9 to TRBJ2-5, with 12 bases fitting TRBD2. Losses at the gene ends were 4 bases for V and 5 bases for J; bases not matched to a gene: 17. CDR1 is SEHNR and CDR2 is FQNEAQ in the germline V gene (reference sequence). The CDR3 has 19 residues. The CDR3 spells CASSSPRAETSGGWETQYF. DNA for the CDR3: TGTGCCAGCAGCTCTCCGAGGGCAGAAACTAGCGGGGGGTGGGAGACCCAGTACTTC.

The CDR3 nucleotides are TGTGCCAGCCAGAAGTGGGGGGAAGAGACCCAGTACTTC. Its translation: CASQKWGEETQYF. The chain uses TRBV18 and TRBJ2-5, with D possibly being TRBD2 (6 bases). The germline V and J ends were trimmed by 8 bases and 3 bases, with 13 bases remaining between them. This CDR3 is 13 amino acids long. The germline gives CDR1 KGHSH, CDR2 LQKENI.